Following are 14 T cell receptor beta chains from one sample sequenced in a study of cytomegalovirus exposure and HLA in healthy donors. The PCR contained 60 Vbeta and 13 Jbeta primers. Repertoires were generated with immunoSEQ multiplex PCR, while TCRdb's copy carries only in-frame clones and drops some. Of around 150,000 clones listed, 60% to 75% are singletons. The sequenced material came from PBMCs. All receptors derive from a woman aged 45-60 years in good health and CMV-seropositive.

This clone was counted between two and nine times. The CDR3 reads CASSVGTSGGVADTQYF. DNA of the CDR3: TGTGCCAGCAGCGTAGGGACTAGCGGGGGGGTTGCAGATACGCAGTATTTT. The chain links TRBV9 to TRBJ2-3; 15 bases map to TRBD2. Germline trimming cut 0 bases from V and 4 bases from J; bases unmatched to any gene: 3. The CDR3 extends over 17 amino acids. Germline V CDR1 and CDR2: SGDLS, YYNGEE.

This chain uses TRBV30 with TRBJ1-5; 9 bases are a match to TRBD1. The V and J ends lost 5 bases and 2 bases, in that order; junction bases with no gene match: 7. This CDR3 has 15 amino acids. CDR1 GTSNPN and CDR2 SVGIG come from the germline V gene (reference sequence). CDR3 DNA: TGTGCCTGGCGTCAACAGGGGGCTGGCAATCAGCCCCAGCATTTT. Translation gives CAWRQQGAGNQPQHF.

In its sample, this clone was seen once. This chain uses TRBV2 with TRBJ2-2; maybe TRBD2 (5 bases). The CDR3 has 15 amino acids. CDR1 is SNHLY, CDR2 FYNNEI, per germline. Trimming stripped 5 bases from V and 7 bases from J, with 17 bases between. CDR3 in amino acids: CASSLSVGGIGELFF. CDR3 coding DNA: TGTGCCAGCAGTCTCTCCGTAGGAGGTATCGGGGAGCTGTTTTTT.

With respect to this clone: Other DNA sequences in this sample translate to the same CDR3. The V and J genes are TRBV7-9 and TRBJ1-4; D is possibly TRBD1 (5 bases). Trimming stripped 1 base from V and 2 bases from J, with 14 bases between. Germline V lookup: CDR1 SEHNR, CDR2 FQNEAQ (reference sequence). The CDR3 contains 17 residues. The CDR3 coding sequence is TGTGCCAGCAGCTTAGAGACGGGGGGTCGGACTAATGAAAAACTGTTTTTT. Its translation is CASSLETGGRTNEKLFF.

The V and J genes are TRBV2 and TRBJ1-2; D is unresolved. The CDR3 totals 13 residues. The ends were cut back, 5 bases at V and 8 bases at J, with 15 bases in the middle. Germline V gene sequence: CDR1 SNHLY, CDR2 FYNNEI. The CDR3 protein is CASSPEKRYGYTF. The CDR3, as DNA: TGTGCCAGCAGTCCGGAGAAAAGGTACGGCTACACCTTC.

This sequence joins TRBV6-5 and TRBJ2-5; TRBD1 agrees at 8 bases. V dropped 6 bases and J dropped 0; count of bases not matched to a gene: 3. Per the germline V gene, CDR1 is MNHEY and CDR2 is SVGAGI. There are 14 residues in the CDR3. DNA for the CDR3: TGTGCCAGCAGGAAGGACAGGGACCAAGAGACCCAGTACTTC. Its translation: CASRKDRDQETQYF.

This sequence joins TRBV6-5 and TRBJ2-7, with TRBD2 as a possible D gene (6 bases). This CDR3 is built from 14 residues. Germline V lookup: CDR1 MNHEY, CDR2 SVGAGI. The germline V and J ends were trimmed by 5 bases and 7 bases, with 18 bases remaining between them. DNA for the CDR3: TGTGCCAGCAGTAGGGGCGGGGCAGGCGCTGAGCAGTACTTC. Its protein is CASSRGGAGAEQYF.

This chain joins TRBV1 and TRBJ2-3; the table names TRBD2, a call not compared with the DNA. TRBV1 is termed a pseudogene. The CDR3 sequence is 14 residues long. Here the CDR3 DNA reads TGCACCAGCAGCCAAGTTGGACTAGGGGATACGCAGTATTTT. Amino acid sequence: CTSSQVGLGDTQYF.

This chain joins TRBV9 and TRBJ2-5; 8 positions match TRBD2. CDR1 SGDLS and CDR2 YYNGEE come from the germline V gene. The CDR3 runs 15 residues. The V segment lost 2 bases and the J segment 7 bases; nucleotides outside the gene matches: 10. In DNA, the CDR3 is TGTGCCAGCAGCGTGGCGGGGGGATTAGAAGGGACCCAGTACTTC. Protein product: CASSVAGGLEGTQYF.

This clone was seen a single time. The V gene is TRBV7-6, the J gene TRBJ2-1; a possible D gene is TRBD2 (7 bases). Germline V gives CDR1 SGHVS, CDR2 FNYEAQ. The CDR3 extends over 16 amino acids. The germline V and J ends were trimmed by 2 bases and 9 bases, with 20 bases remaining between them. The CDR3 sequence: CASSLTTRGGPFEQFF. The CDR3 region has the DNA TGTGCCAGCAGCTTAACGACGAGGGGGGGGCCATTTGAGCAGTTCTTC.

The chain carries TRBV6-5 and TRBJ2-6; possible D gene TRBD2, 6 bases. Germline values: CDR1 MNHEY, CDR2 SVGAGI. Between the trimmed V and J ends, which lost 0 bases and 4 bases, there was a span of 10 bases. The CDR3 covers 16 residues. CDR3 nucleotide sequence: TGTGCCAGCAGTTACTCTTCGGAGGGGGGGGCCAACGTCCTGACTTTC. Translated: CASSYSSEGGANVLTF.

The chain carries TRBV6-1 and TRBJ2-7; 9 bases agree with TRBD2. The germline CDR1 and CDR2 sequences are MNHNS and SASEGT. The CDR3 totals 17 residues. The ends lost 0 bases at V and 0 bases at J; junction bases unmatched: 6. This chain's CDR3 is CASSEALERGDSYEQYF. As DNA, the CDR3 is TGTGCCAGCAGTGAAGCGCTGGAGCGGGGGGACTCCTACGAGCAGTACTTC.

J is TRBJ2-3 and V is TRBV6-6; TRBD2 agrees at 16 bases. Trimming took 7 bases from V and 6 from J; bases not matched to a gene: 7. Germline values: CDR1 MNHNY, CDR2 SVGAGI (reference sequence). CDR3 size: 16 residues. CDR3 amino acids: CASKGTSGGARDTQYF. The CDR3 DNA reads TGTGCCAGCAAGGGGACTAGCGGGGGGGCCAGGGATACGCAGTATTTT.

The V call is TRBV20-1, the J call TRBJ1-2; D is uncertain. Trimming shortened V by 6 bases and J by 4 bases, and 9 bases separated the two germline ends. The CDR3 spans 11 residues. Germline V lookup: CDR1 DFQATT, CDR2 SNEGSKA (reference sequence). The CDR3 loop is CSAQDTYGYTF. In DNA form, the CDR3 reads TGCAGTGCCCAGGATACCTATGGCTACACCTTC.